This passage covers 24 T cell receptor beta chains from one sample sequenced in a study of blood T cell repertoires in COVID-19. Profiling relied on immunoSEQ multiplex PCR, and the TCRdb table lists in-frame clones only, not all of them. The sample lists roughly 410,000 clones, 80% to 90% occurring once. Sequencing was performed on peripheral blood. These receptors all come from a woman aged 55-70 years with COVID-19, enrolled during active disease.

The chain employs TRBV19 and TRBJ2-1; maybe TRBD1 (6 bases). Looked up from germline, CDR1 is LNHDA and CDR2 is SQIVND (reference sequence). Trimming cost V 5 bases and J 13 bases, with 33 bases left between them. The CDR3 length is 18 residues. The DNA of the CDR3 is TGTGCCAGTAGTGATAACTCTCTCAACAGGGTTTTTAGTAAGAAACAGTTCTTC. Protein: CASSDNSLNRVFSKKQFF.

The V and J genes are TRBV5-5 and TRBJ2-5, with 7 positions matching TRBD2. V gave up 6 bases and J gave up 0 bases; unmatched junction bases: 11. The CDR3 is made up of 16 amino acids. CDR1 and CDR2 (germline): SGHKS, YYEKEE (reference sequence). CDR3 coding DNA: TGTGCCAGCACCCTGGCGGGGACTACGTACCAAGAGACCCAGTACTTC. It codes for CASTLAGTTYQETQYF.

The chain couples TRBV5-1 to TRBJ2-5; 8 positions match TRBD2. Germline V gives CDR1 SGHRS, CDR2 YFSETQ. J gave up 1 base and V 0 bases, and 8 bases lay outside the gene matches. The CDR3 length is 17 residues. The CDR3 nucleotides are TGCGCCAGCAGCTTGGAGCTGGCGGGGGGAATCCAAGAGACCCAGTACTTC. It yields the protein CASSLELAGGIQETQYF.

J is TRBJ2-3 and V is TRBV5-1, with 11 bases aligning to TRBD2. The CDR3 contains 15 residues. V shed 5 bases and J 2 bases; nucleotides not matched to a gene: 4. CDR1 and CDR2 (germline): SGHRS, YFSETQ. The chain's CDR3 is CASSPLAGDTDTQYF. CDR3 sequence (DNA): TGCGCCAGCAGTCCACTAGCGGGGGACACAGATACGCAGTATTTT.

The CDR3 loop reads CASSPGGDRGDEKLFF. DNA of the CDR3: TGTGCCAGCTCGCCCGGGGGGGACAGGGGAGACGAAAAACTGTTTTTT. The chain couples TRBV6-6 to TRBJ1-4, with 10 bases lining up with TRBD1. The germline gives CDR1 MNHNY, CDR2 SVGAGI (reference sequence). The trim removed 8 bases at V and 8 bases at J, leaving 14 bases unmatched. CDR3 length: 16 residues.

This chain connects TRBV5-5 to TRBJ2-2, with TRBD2 identical over 13 bases. The CDR3 totals 15 residues. J was trimmed by 7 bases and V by 4 bases; bases with no gene match: 4. The germline V gene encodes CDR1 SGHKS and CDR2 YYEKEE (reference sequence). This CDR3 is CASSPTSGGIGELFF. CDR3 DNA: TGTGCCAGCAGCCCGACTAGCGGGGGGATCGGGGAGCTGTTTTTT.

This chain links TRBV19 with TRBJ1-1, with unresolved D. V lost 6 bases and J lost 5, with 4 bases in between. Germline CDR1 and CDR2: LNHDA and SQIVND (reference sequence). The CDR3 covers 10 residues. CDR3: CASSRTEAFF. Written as DNA, the CDR3 is TGTGCCAGTAGCCGGACTGAAGCTTTCTTT.

The rearrangement links TRBV7-9 to TRBJ2-1, with D hard to call. This CDR3 region has 14 residues. The V end was cut by 1 base, the J end by 9 bases, with 13 bases between. Germline V gives CDR1 SEHNR, CDR2 FQNEAQ (reference sequence). CDR3 residues: CASSLESRISEQFF. CDR3 sequence (DNA): TGTGCCAGCAGCTTAGAGTCCAGAATCAGTGAGCAGTTCTTC.

The rearrangement joins TRBV19 to TRBJ2-7, with 10 bases that match TRBD1. Germline V gives CDR1 LNHDA, CDR2 SQIVND (reference sequence). J lost 6 bases, V lost 9 bases, and 8 bases had no gene match. This CDR3 has 13 residues. The CDR3 loop reads CASRGTGVSEQYF. In nucleotides, the CDR3 is TGTGCCAGCCGGGGGACAGGGGTAAGCGAGCAGTACTTC.

This rearrangement joins TRBV14 to TRBJ1-2; D remains ambiguous. This CDR3 has 12 amino acids. Germline CDR1 reads SGHDN; CDR2 reads FVKESK. Trimming removed 5 bases from V and 2 bases from J, with 6 bases in between. Here the CDR3 reads CASSEQNYGYTF. For the CDR3, the DNA is TGTGCCAGCAGCGAACAGAACTATGGCTACACCTTC.

The chain employs TRBV6-2 or TRBV6-3 and TRBJ1-4; the match to TRBD1 covers 7 bases. V was clipped by 4 bases and J by 8 bases; unmatched bases: 7. The germline CDR1 and CDR2 sequences are MNHEY and SVGEGT. The CDR3 spans 14 residues. The CDR3 sequence is CASSSLRGDEKLFF. The CDR3, as DNA: TGTGCCAGCAGTTCGCTCAGGGGGGACGAAAAACTGTTTTTT.

The chain is built from TRBV5-4 and TRBJ2-7, with a possible D match to TRBD1 (6 bases). CDR3 length equals 15 residues. The ends were cut back, 0 bases at V and 0 bases at J, with 10 bases in the middle. CDR1 and CDR2 (germline): SGHNT, YYREEE (reference sequence). CDR3 loop: CASSLEQGPSYEQYF. The CDR3 nucleotides read TGTGCCAGCAGCTTGGAACAGGGACCCTCCTACGAGCAGTACTTC.

The chain recombines TRBV2 with TRBJ2-5; 12 bases agree with TRBD2. V was pared by 5 bases and J by 9 bases, with 13 bases of the junction left unmatched. This CDR3 spans 16 amino acids. CDR1 and CDR2 from the germline V gene are SNHLY and FYNNEI. CDR3 coding DNA: TGTGCCAGCAGTTCAAAGACTGTCCGACTAGCGGGGGCCCAGTACTTC. Its translation is CASSSKTVRLAGAQYF.

This clone was found a few times. This chain links TRBV2 with TRBJ1-2; the D gene is possibly TRBD1 (5 bases). The CDR3 is 14 amino acids. The germline gives CDR1 SNHLY, CDR2 FYNNEI. V lost 4 bases to trimming and J lost 8 bases, with 17 bases between them. The CDR3 protein is CASSGFGRAGGYTF. CDR3 sequence (DNA): TGTGCCAGCAGTGGGTTTGGCAGGGCCGGCGGCTACACCTTC.

The chain carries TRBV2 and TRBJ1-1; perhaps TRBD1 as D (5 bases). The CDR3 is 14 residues long. Trimming pared 4 bases from V and 3 bases from J, leaving 12 bases between. Per germline, CDR1 SNHLY and CDR2 FYNNEI. DNA of the CDR3: TGTGCCAGCAGTGTGGAGGGACGGGACACTGAAGCTTTCTTT. It yields the protein CASSVEGRDTEAFF.

This clone was seen more than once but under ten times. V usage is TRBV29-1 and J usage is TRBJ2-1; TRBD2 agrees at 13 bases. V trimming: 7 bases; J trimming: 9 bases; junction bases outside the gene matches: 6. CDR1 is SQVTM and CDR2 is ANQGSEA in the germline V gene. The CDR3 is made up of 13 amino acids. The chain's CDR3 is CSATSGGHGEQFF. For the CDR3, the DNA is TGCAGCGCGACTAGCGGGGGGCACGGTGAGCAGTTCTTC.

This sequence joins TRBV5-4 and TRBJ2-5; TRBD2 agrees at 8 bases. This CDR3 comprises 16 residues. Germline V gene lookup returns CDR1 SGHNT and CDR2 YYREEE (reference sequence). The ends lost 4 bases at V and 5 bases at J; junction bases unmatched: 13. The CDR3 DNA is TGTGCCAGCAGCGGACGGCGGGGGGATCCCGGGGAGACCCAGTACTTC. Its translation is CASSGRRGDPGETQYF. Variable domain in full (rest from reference TRBV5-4 and TRBJ2-5): ETGVTQSPTHLIKTRGQQVTLRCSSQSGHNTVSWYQQALGQGPQFIFQYYREEENGRGNFPPRFSGLQFPNYSSELNVNALELDDSALYLCASSGRRGDPGETQYFGPGTRLLVL.

This clone was observed once. The gene calls are TRBV20-1 and TRBJ1-2, with a weak D call TRBD1 (6 bases). This CDR3 is built from 11 residues. The germline V gene has CDR1 DFQATT and CDR2 SNEGSKA (reference sequence). Trimming shortened V by 5 bases and J by 6 bases, and 10 bases separated the two germline ends. The CDR3 protein is CSAAQGNGYTF. The CDR3 coding sequence is TGCAGTGCTGCCCAGGGGAATGGCTACACCTTC.

The CDR3 sequence is CASSVGSGGAGTGELFF. The CDR3 bases are TGTGCCAGCAGCGTAGGGAGCGGGGGGGCCGGGACCGGGGAGCTGTTTTTT. The chain has TRBV9 and TRBJ2-2, with TRBD2 identical over 10 bases. This CDR3 is built from 17 residues. V gave up 0 bases and J gave up 5 bases; unmatched junction bases: 7. Germline V gene lookup returns CDR1 SGDLS and CDR2 YYNGEE.

This sequence joins TRBV15 and TRBJ2-7; TRBD1 is a possible D gene (6 bases). The V gene lost 3 bases and the J gene lost 2 bases, with 11 bases spanning the gap. CDR1 and CDR2 (germline): LNHNV, YYDKDF (reference sequence). The CDR3 is 14 amino acids. The CDR3 DNA sequence: TGTGCCACCAGCAGGGAACAGGGTGCCTACGAGCAGTACTTC. Translation: CATSREQGAYEQYF.

The J gene is TRBJ1-3, the V gene TRBV7-2; D might be TRBD1 (5 bases). Looked up from germline, CDR1 is SGHTA and CDR2 is FQGNSA. The CDR3 totals 15 residues. V lost 3 bases and J 1 base, leaving 10 bases between the germline ends. CDR3: CASSFPPGSGNTIYF. The CDR3 nucleotides read TGTGCCAGCAGCTTCCCGCCAGGGTCTGGAAACACCATATATTTT.

The chain has TRBV6-8 and TRBJ1-6; D unclear. V was pared by 9 bases and J by 0 bases, with 30 bases between. The CDR3 is 21 amino acids. Germline-derived CDR1 and CDR2 are MNHGY and SAAAGT. The CDR3 is CASFFCTPSCDTSSYNSPLHF. CDR3 nucleotides: TGTGCCAGTTTCTTCTGCACCCCCTCCTGCGACACCAGCTCCTATAATTCACCCCTCCACTTT.

The rearrangement uses TRBV5-4 and TRBJ2-1; 10 nucleotides align to TRBD1. The CDR3 is 16 amino acids. Trimming took 4 bases from V and 8 from J; bases not matched to a gene: 12. Germline loops: CDR1 SGHNT, CDR2 YYREEE (reference sequence). CDR3 sequence reads: CASSLSPGQGLDEQFF. CDR3 nucleotides: TGTGCCAGCAGCCTATCCCCGGGACAGGGGCTGGATGAGCAGTTCTTC.

This chain joins TRBV18 and TRBJ1-1; D is unresolved. Deletions cut 3 bases from V and 4 bases from J, with 12 bases between. This CDR3 has 14 residues. Germline V gene lookup returns CDR1 KGHSH and CDR2 LQKENI. CDR3 DNA sequence: TGTGCCAGCTCACCCCGGAGCGGGAGCACTGAAGCTTTCTTT. Encoded protein: CASSPRSGSTEAFF.